The entry below describes one T cell receptor (beta chain). Its antigen is unknown. This CDR3 comprises 16 residues. Deletions cut 1 base from V and 0 bases from J, with 10 bases between. Looked up from germline, CDR1 is SGHTA and CDR2 is FQGNSA. This sample is part of a study of shared clonotypes between healthy human individuals. Study-wide findings and caveats: What naive subsets generally showed was a larger estimated richness than memory subsets showed.

Sequenced by immunoSEQ multiplex PCR; TCRdb stores in-frame clones only, minus some. The sample records about 2.4 million clones, approximately 93% being singletons. This chain connects TRBV7-2 to TRBJ2-1, with D perhaps being TRBD1 or TRBD2 (5 bases each). The sample comprised naive CD4+ T cells from PBMCs. The subset was: CD45RA+ positively selected. This TCR derives from a man aged 18 to 29 in good health. Some clones in this sample may be carry-over from other donors' samples. CDR3: CASSLVGGYSYNEQFF. DNA for the CDR3: TGTGCCAGCAGCTTAGTTGGGGGTTACTCCTACAATGAGCAGTTCTTC.